This T cell receptor beta chain was found in a study of T cell changes during pregnancy in multiple sclerosis. With respect to this clone: One junction end does not reproduce the germline sequence, and a read error may be involved. Other DNA sequences within the sample encode an identical CDR3.

Using immunoSEQ multiplex PCR, the repertoire was profiled, and TCRdb retains in-frame clones only, with some absent. Among 12,000 to 15,000 clones listed, approximately 93% were seen once. This CDR3 has 17 residues. CDR1 and CDR2 from the germline V gene are LGHNA and YSLEER. The sequence was collected from a female donor in good health, enrolled as a control in a pregnancy study. The source was peripheral blood, collected in the second trimester of pregnancy. This chain connects TRBV4-3 to TRBJ2-6; D may be TRBD2 (6 bases). The chain's CDR3 is CASSVGTSSSGANVLTF. CDR3 nucleotide sequence: TGCGCTAGCAGTGTCGGGACTTCAAGCTCTGGGGCCAACGTCCTGACTTTC.